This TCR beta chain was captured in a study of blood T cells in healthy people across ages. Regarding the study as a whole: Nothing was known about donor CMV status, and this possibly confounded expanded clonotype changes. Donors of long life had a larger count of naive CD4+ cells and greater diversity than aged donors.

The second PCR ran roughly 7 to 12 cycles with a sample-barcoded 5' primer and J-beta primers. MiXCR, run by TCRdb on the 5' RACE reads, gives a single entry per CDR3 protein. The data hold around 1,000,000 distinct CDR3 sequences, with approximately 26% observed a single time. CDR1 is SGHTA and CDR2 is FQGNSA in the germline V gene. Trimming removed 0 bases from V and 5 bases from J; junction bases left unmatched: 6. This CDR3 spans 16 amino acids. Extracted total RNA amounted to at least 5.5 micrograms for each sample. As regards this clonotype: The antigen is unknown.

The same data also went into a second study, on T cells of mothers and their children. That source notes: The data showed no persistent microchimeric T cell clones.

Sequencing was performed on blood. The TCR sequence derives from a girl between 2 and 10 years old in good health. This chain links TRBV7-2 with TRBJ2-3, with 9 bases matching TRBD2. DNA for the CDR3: TGTGCCAGCAGCTTAGCTAGCGGGAGTGGGAAAGATACGCAGTATTTT. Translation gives CASSLASGSGKDTQYF.